This TCR beta chain was documented in a study of regulatory T cells in long-lasting Graves disease. Investigators prepared the TCR beta libraries by applying iRepertoire HTBI primers and Arm-PCR of CDR3 regions. TCRdb re-called the multiplex PCR reads with MiXCR, one entry per CDR3 protein. Here the sample spans about 440,000 distinct CDR3 sequences, about 16% being singletons. Regarding time point: newly diagnosed GD, antithyroid drugs for less than 3 months. Scientists built the TCR library using RNA that was extracted from PBMCs. V dropped 4 bases and J dropped 2 bases, with 11 bases sitting between them. Germline assignment: CDR1 MDHEN and CDR2 SYDVKM. This CDR3 is 15 amino acids long. The table lists this clonotype with many counts. The same data also went into a second study, on T cells in Graves' hyperthyroidism and ophthalmopathy.

The source material was peripheral blood mononuclear cells (PBMCs), sampled at new diagnosis, from a patient treated with antithyroid drugs. This TCR derives from a woman aged 25 to 39 with Graves disease. The gene calls are TRBV28 and TRBJ1-4; D not resolved. CDR3 sequence (DNA): TGTGCCAGCAGTTCATGGAGGGTTACTAATGAAAAACTGTTTTTT. It codes for CASSSWRVTNEKLFF.